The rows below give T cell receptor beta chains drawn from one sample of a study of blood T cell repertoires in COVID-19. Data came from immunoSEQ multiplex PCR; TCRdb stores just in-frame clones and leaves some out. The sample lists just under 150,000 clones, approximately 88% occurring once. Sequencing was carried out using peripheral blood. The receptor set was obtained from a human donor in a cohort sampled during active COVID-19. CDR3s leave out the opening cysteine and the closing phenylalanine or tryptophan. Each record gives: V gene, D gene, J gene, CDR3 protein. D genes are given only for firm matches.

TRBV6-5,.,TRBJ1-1,ASSLDRGDTEAF
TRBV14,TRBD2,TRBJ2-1,ASSQLRLATNEQF
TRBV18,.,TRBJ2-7,ASSPEAFPYEQY
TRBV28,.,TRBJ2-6,ASSLGNQGVLT
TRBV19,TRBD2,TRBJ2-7,ASSIEGLAYEQY
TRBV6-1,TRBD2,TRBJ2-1,ASSEGGGGNEQF
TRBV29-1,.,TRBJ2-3,SVEDVLMGGNGDTQY
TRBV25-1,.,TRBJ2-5,ASSEYGETQY
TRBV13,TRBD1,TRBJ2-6,ASSAQTGQGLTGANVLT
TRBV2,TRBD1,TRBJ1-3,ASSGTGLAGNTIY
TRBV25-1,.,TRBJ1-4,ASTQSGVTEKLF
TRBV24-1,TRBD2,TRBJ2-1,ATMVTSGTNEQF
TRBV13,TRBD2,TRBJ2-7,ASSILAGGPYEQY
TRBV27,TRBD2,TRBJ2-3,ASSSPIAGLSTDTQY
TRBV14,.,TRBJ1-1,ASSRVRGTEAF
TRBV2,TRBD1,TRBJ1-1,ASRGQEDTEAF
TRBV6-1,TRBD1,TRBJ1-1,ASSARDRGGVTEAF
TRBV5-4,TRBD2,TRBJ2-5,ASSRPGLGEETQY
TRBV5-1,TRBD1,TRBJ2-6,ASSLGTGPGANVLT
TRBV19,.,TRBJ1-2,ASTGRDLSNYGYT
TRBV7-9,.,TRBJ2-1,ASSLGPGEF
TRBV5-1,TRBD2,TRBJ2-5,ASSLGLSGSGDMETQY
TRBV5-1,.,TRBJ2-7,ASSFRRTGRDEQY
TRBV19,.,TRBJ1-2,ASDGTRRGEGYT
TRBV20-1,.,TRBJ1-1,SARRGIEAF
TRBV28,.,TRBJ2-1,ASSLGGTSYNEQF
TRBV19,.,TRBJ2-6,ASSDRSLIHSGANVLT
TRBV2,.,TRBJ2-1,ASRLRNEQF
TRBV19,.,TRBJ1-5,ASSQQAGNQPQH
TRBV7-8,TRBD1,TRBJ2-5,ASSLDRGKETQY
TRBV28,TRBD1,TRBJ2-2,ASSLSLRTGGPITGELF
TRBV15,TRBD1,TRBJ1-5,ATSRDLPGGGEPQH
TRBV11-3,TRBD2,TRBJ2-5,ASSLGNSGRAEETQY
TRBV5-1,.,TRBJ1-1,ASSWSENTEAF
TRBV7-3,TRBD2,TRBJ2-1,ASSLQLAGETSYNEQF
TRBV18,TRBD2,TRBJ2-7,ASSPPGLAGEEQY
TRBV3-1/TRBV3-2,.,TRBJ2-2,ASRDTGTNTGELF